Listed below are T cell receptor beta chains from one sample, sequenced in a study of T cell repertoires in cytomegalovirus infection. TCRdb re-derived calls from the reads in MiXCR, one entry per CDR3 protein. The repertoire holds approximately 500,000 distinct CDR3 sequences, with approximately 17% as singletons. The sequenced sample consisted of CD8+ T cells from PBMCs. Receptors originate from a human donor in good health (CMV status not recorded). Some clones in this sample may be carry-over from other donors' samples. Both conserved end residues are trimmed from each CDR3. A D gene is named only where the DNA matches it firmly. Not all rows give a size; the values are once, few, many and, for expanded clones, a class.

D gene	J gene	clone size	V gene	CDR3 protein
TRBD2	TRBJ2-7	many	TRBV28	ASSAALLASSSYEQY
NA	TRBJ2-2	many	TRBV7-2	ASSQTSTIALENTGELF
NA	TRBJ2-1	NA	TRBV4-2	ASSPRDAPPYNEQF
TRBD2	TRBJ2-5	NA	TRBV2	ASIGTSILQETQY
NA	TRBJ1-2	many	TRBV7-9	ASRLDRSNYGYT
TRBD1	TRBJ2-7	NA	TRBV7-9	ASSQTSDRFNEQY
TRBD1	TRBJ1-2	many	TRBV6-1	ASSEEGGQMNYGYT
NA	TRBJ2-7	few	TRBV29-1	SVELRSYEQY
TRBD2	TRBJ2-1	few	TRBV29-1	SVEDGSTSGVYNEQF
NA	TRBJ2-7	NA	TRBV27	ASSPSYGELPYEQY
TRBD2	TRBJ2-7	many	TRBV4-1	ASSQGLRHGRDDEQY
NA	TRBJ1-4	once	TRBV15	ATSSITEINEKLF
NA	TRBJ1-1	many	TRBV2	ASRAAGDPEAF
NA	TRBJ2-7	NA	TRBV6-1	ASSEHDGSYEQY
TRBD1	TRBJ2-3	few	TRBV9	ASSAWGQGVGTDTQY
NA	TRBJ2-4	many	TRBV12-3/TRBV12-4	ASSLAEKNIQY
TRBD1	TRBJ1-2	NA	TRBV27	ASSLKGQDYYGYT
NA	TRBJ2-7	few	TRBV5-6	ASSFTGVYEQY
TRBD2	TRBJ2-1	many	TRBV9	ASSVGKAGGTYNEQF